This T cell receptor (beta chain) was identified in a study of shared clonotypes between healthy human individuals. Notes on this clone: The antigen remains undetermined.

The repertoire was sequenced with immunoSEQ multiplex PCR; TCRdb's copy has only in-frame clones and lacks some. The table lists 980,000 or so clones, roughly 72% of them singletons. A split of CD4+ cells into CD45RA+ naive and CD45RA-negative memory subsets was performed. CDR1 SGHNT and CDR2 YYREEE come from the germline V gene (reference sequence). The V segment lost 4 bases and the J segment 2 bases; nucleotides outside the gene matches: 6. The CDR3 runs to 14 residues. Whole-study results and caveats: It was anticipated that sequencing depth would influence how many clonotypes donors shared. About 5% of naive CD4 clonotypes were shared across four donors. Shared clonotypes across all four donors exceeded non-shared ones in generation probability.

The origin of this receptor is a man younger than 35 in good health. Sequencing was performed on memory CD4+ T cells sorted from blood. The subset was: CD45RA-negative fraction. The rearrangement uses TRBV5-4 and TRBJ2-7; 7 nucleotides match TRBD1. The CDR3 loop is CASSHGTATYEQYF. In DNA, the CDR3 is TGTGCCAGCAGCCACGGGACAGCTACCTACGAGCAGTACTTC.